This TCR beta chain derives from a study of blood T cell repertoires in COVID-19. In the study overall: The United States, Italy and Spain supplied acute and convalescent COVID-19 samples. The analysed material was cDNA or gDNA that came from T cells, B-cell-depleted T cells, or PBMCs.

Some clones are missing from TCRdb's copy, which holds only in-frame ones; the method was immunoSEQ multiplex PCR. The sample lists 200,000 to 250,000 clones; roughly 90% were seen once. The CDR3 has 15 residues. Trimming cost V 3 bases and J 10 bases; bases outside gene matches: 7. Germline lookup yields CDR1 SGDLS and CDR2 YYNGEE. Residents of under 25 US areas, aged 18 to 89 years, made up the participants. This sequence joins TRBV9 and TRBJ1-6; TRBD1 aligns across 10 bases. Sequenced input: PBMCs or T cells enriched from blood (not recorded which). The clonotype was recovered from a man younger than 45 who had been exposed to COVID-19. The chain's CDR3 is CASSGTGQGTSPLHF. The CDR3 nucleotides are TGTGCCAGCAGCGGTACGGGACAGGGGACGTCACCCCTCCACTTT.